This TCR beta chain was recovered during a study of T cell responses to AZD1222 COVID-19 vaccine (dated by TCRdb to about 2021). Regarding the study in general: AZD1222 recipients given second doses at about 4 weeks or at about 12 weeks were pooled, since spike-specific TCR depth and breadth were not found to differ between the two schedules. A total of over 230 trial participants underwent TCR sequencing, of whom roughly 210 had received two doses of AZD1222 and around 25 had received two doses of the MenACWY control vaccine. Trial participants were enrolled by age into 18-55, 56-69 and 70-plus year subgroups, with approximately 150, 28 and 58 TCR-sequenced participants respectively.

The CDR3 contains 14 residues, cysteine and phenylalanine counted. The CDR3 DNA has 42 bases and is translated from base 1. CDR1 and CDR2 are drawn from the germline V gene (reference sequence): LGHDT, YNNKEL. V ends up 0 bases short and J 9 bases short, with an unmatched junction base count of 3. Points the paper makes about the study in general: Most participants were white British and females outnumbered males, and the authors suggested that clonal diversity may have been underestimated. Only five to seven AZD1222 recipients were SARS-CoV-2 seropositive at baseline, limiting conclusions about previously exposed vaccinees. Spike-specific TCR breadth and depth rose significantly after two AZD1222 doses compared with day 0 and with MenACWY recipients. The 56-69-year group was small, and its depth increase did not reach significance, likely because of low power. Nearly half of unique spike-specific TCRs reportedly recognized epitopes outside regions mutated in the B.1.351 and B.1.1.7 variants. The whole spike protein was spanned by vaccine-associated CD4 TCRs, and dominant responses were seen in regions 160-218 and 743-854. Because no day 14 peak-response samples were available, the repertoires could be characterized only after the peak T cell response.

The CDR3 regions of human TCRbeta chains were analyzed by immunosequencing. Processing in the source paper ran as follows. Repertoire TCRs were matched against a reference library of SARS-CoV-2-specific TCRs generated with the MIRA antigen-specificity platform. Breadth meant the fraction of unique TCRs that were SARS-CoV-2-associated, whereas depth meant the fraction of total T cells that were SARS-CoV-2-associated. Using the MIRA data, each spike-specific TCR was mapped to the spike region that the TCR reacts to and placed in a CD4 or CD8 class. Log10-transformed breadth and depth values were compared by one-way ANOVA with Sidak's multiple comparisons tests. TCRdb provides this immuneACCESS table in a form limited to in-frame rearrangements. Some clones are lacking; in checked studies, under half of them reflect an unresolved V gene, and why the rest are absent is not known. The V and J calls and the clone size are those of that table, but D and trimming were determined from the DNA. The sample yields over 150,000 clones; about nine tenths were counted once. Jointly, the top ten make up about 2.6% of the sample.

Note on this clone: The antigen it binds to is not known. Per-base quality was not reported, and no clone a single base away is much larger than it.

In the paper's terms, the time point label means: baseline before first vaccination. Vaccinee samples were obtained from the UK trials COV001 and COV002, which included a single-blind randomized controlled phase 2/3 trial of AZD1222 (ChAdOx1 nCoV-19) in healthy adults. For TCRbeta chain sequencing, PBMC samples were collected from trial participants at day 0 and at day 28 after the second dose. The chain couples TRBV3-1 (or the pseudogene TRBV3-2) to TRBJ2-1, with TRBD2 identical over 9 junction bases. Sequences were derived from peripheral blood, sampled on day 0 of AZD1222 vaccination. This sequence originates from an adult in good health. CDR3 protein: CASSQETSGTEQFF. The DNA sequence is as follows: TGTGCCAGCAGCCAAGAGACTAGCGGCACTGAGCAGTTCTTC.